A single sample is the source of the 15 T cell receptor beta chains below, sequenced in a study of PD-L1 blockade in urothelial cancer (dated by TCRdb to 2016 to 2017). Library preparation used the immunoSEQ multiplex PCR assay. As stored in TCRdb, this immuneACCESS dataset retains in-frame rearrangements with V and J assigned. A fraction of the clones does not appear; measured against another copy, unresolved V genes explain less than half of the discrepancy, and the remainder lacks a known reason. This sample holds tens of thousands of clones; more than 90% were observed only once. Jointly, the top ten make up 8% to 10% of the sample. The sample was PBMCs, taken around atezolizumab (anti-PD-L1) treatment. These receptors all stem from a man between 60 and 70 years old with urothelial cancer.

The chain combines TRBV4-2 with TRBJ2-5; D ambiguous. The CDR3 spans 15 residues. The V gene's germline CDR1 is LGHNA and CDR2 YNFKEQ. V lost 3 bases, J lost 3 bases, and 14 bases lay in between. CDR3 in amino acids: CASSQETWPEETQYF. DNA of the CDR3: TGTGCCAGCAGCCAGGAGACTTGGCCAGAAGAGACCCAGTACTTC.

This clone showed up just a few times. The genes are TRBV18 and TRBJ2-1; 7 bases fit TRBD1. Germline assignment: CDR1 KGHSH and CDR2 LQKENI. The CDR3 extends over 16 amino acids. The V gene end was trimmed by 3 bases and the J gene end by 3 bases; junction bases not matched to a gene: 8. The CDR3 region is CASSPALGGDYNEQFF. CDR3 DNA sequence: TGTGCCAGCTCACCCGCGTTAGGGGGCGACTACAATGAGCAGTTCTTC.

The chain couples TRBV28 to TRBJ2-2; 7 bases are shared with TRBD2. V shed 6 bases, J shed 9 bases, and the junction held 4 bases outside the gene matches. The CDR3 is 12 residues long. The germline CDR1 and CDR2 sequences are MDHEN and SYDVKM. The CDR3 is CASRRTSWELFF. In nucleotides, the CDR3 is TGTGCCAGCAGGAGGACTAGTTGGGAGCTGTTTTTT.

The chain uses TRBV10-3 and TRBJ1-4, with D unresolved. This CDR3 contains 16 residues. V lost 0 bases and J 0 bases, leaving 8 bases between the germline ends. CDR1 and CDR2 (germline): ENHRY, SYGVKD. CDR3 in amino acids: CAISESVGATNEKLFF. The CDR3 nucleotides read TGTGCCATCAGTGAGTCTGTAGGAGCAACTAATGAAAAACTGTTTTTT.

The CDR3 DNA is TGTGCCAGCAGAAACGGACAGGGGGTTTACGAGCAGTACTTC. Encoded protein: CASRNGQGVYEQYF. The V and J genes are TRBV6-5 and TRBJ2-7; 10 bases align to TRBD1. Germline loops: CDR1 MNHEY, CDR2 SVGAGI. With 6 bases clipped from V and 4 bases from J, the junction kept 6 bases outside the gene matches. The CDR3 is 14 amino acids.

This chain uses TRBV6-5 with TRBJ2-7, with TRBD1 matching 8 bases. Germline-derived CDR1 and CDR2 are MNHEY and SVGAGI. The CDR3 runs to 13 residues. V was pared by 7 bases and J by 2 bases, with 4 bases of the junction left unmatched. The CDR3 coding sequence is TGTGCCAGCAAAAGGGACAGGACCTACGAGCAGTACTTC. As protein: CASKRDRTYEQYF.

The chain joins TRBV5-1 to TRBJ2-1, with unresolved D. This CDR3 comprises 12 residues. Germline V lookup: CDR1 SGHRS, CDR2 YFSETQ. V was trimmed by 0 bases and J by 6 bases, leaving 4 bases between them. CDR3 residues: CASSLDRNEQFF. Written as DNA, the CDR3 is TGCGCCAGCAGCTTGGATCGCAATGAGCAGTTCTTC.

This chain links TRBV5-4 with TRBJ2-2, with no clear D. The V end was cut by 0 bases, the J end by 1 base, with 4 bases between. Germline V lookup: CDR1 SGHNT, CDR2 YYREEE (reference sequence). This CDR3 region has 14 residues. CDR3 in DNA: TGTGCCAGCAGCTTGGACAGGAACACCGGGGAGCTGTTTTTT. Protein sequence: CASSLDRNTGELFF.

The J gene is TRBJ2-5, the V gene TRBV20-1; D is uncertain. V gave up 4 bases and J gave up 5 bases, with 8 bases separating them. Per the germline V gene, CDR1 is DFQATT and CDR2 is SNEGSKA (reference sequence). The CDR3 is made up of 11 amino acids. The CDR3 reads CSAKPLETQYF. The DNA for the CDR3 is TGCAGTGCTAAGCCCCTGGAGACCCAGTACTTC.

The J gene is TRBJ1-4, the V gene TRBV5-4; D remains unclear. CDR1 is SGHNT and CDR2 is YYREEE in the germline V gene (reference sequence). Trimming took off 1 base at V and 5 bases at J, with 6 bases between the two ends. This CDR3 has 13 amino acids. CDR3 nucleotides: TGTGCCAGCAGCTTGACAGAAAATGAAAAACTGTTTTTT. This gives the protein CASSLTENEKLFF.

CDR3 sequence reads: CASSPGLSQETQYF. CDR3 coding DNA: TGCGCCAGCAGCCCTGGACTATCCCAAGAGACCCAGTACTTC. The chain has TRBV5-1 and TRBJ2-5; D possibly corresponds to TRBD2 (6 bases). V shed 4 bases and J shed 1 base, with 11 bases lying between them. CDR1 is SGHRS and CDR2 is YFSETQ in the germline V gene. This CDR3 contains 14 residues.

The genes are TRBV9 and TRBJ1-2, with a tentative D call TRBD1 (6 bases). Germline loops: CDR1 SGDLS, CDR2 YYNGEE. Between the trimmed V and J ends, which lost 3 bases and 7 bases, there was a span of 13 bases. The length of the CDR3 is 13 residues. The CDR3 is CASSADGGAGYTF. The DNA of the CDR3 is TGTGCCAGCAGCGCCGATGGGGGGGCTGGCTACACCTTC.

The chain's CDR3 is CASRITSGQYEQYF. Written as DNA, the CDR3 is TGCGCCAGCAGGATTACTAGCGGCCAGTACGAGCAGTACTTC. The chain carries TRBV4-1 and TRBJ2-7; TRBD2 aligns across 8 bases. This CDR3 comprises 14 residues. CDR1 and CDR2 (germline): MGHRA, YSYEKL. J gave up 4 bases and V 6 bases, and 8 bases lay outside the gene matches.

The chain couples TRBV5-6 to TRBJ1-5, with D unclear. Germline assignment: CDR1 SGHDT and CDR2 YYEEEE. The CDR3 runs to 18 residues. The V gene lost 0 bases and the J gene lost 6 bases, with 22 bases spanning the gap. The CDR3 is CASSLGPPSRGRGQPQHF. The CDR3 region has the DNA TGTGCCAGCAGCTTGGGACCCCCCTCGCGGGGTCGTGGTCAGCCCCAGCATTTT.

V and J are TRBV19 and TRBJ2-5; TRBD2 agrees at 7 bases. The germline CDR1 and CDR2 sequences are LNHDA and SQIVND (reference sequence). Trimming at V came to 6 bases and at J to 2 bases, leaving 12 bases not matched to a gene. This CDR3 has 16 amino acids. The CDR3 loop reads CASRQNGEGSQETQYF. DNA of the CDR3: TGTGCCAGTAGACAGAATGGGGAGGGGAGTCAAGAGACCCAGTACTTC.